This T cell receptor (beta chain) came from a study of neurological immune-mediated disorders. This CDR3 region has 15 residues. Trimming removed 4 bases from V and 1 base from J; junction bases left unmatched: 4. Germline V gene sequence: CDR1 SGHRS, CDR2 YFSETQ. This clonotype has a count of ten or more. One entry per CDR3 protein results from TCRdb running MiXCR on the 5' RACE reads. Found here are under 85,000 distinct CDR3 sequences, about 5% of them singletons; the top ten hold 5.6%. This chain connects TRBV5-1 to TRBJ2-5; 10 bases are shared with TRBD2. This sequence originates from a human donor with multiple sclerosis. The donor label of this sample is uncertain. The sample consisted of PBMCs. This chain's CDR3 is CASSLSGGIQETQYF. As DNA, the CDR3 is TGCGCCAGCAGCCTTAGCGGGGGGATCCAAGAGACCCAGTACTTC.